This T cell receptor (beta chain) comes out of a study of glioma-infiltrating T cells. TCR alpha and beta CDR3 regions were amplified from RNA using iRepertoire nested multiplex PCR. One entry per CDR3 protein results from TCRdb running MiXCR on the multiplex PCR reads. Here the sample spans about 410,000 distinct CDR3 sequences, around 45% being singletons. Findings of the study overall: Patients with low tissue-blood divergence carried a signature set of shared blood CDR3 motifs. Tissue and blood shared very few CDR3 sequences.

Ten or more counts support this clonotype. Its antigen is currently unknown. CDR3 size: 16 residues. Trimming stripped 6 bases from V and 8 bases from J, with 24 bases between. The V gene's germline CDR1 is MNHEY and CDR2 SMNVEV (reference sequence). Sequenced input: glioma tissue, nonneoplastic brain tissue, or PBMCs (not recorded which). The source is a human donor with low-grade glioma or glioblastoma, undergoing nonglioma brain surgery, or in good health (not recorded which). This chain connects TRBV27 to TRBJ2-3; weak D call: TRBD1 (6 bases). The CDR3 DNA follows: TGTGCCAGCAGGACACACTTAAGACCCAGAGGGGGTACGCAGTATTTT. This translates into CASRTHLRPRGGTQYF.